These T cell receptor beta chains were read from a single sample in a study of shared clonotypes between healthy human individuals. The assay was immunoSEQ multiplex PCR, and TCRdb's table has in-frame clones only and misses some. The sample contains about 680,000 clones, about 91% of which appear only once. Input material: naive CD8+ T cells sorted from blood. The source of these receptors is a man between 25 and 39 years old in good health. Each CDR3 is given with its conserved first and last residue. The order of the fields is D gene, V gene, clone size, J gene, CDR3 protein, CDR3 DNA. D genes are given only for firm matches. Clone size appears in some rows only: once, few, many, or a class for an expanded clone.

d_call: NA; v_call: TRBV7-9; clone_size: NA; j_call: TRBJ2-2; cdr3_aa: CANDITGELFF; cdr3_nt: TGTGCCAACGACATAACCGGGGAGCTGTTTTTT
d_call: TRBD2; v_call: TRBV27; clone_size: once; j_call: TRBJ2-5; cdr3_aa: CASALAGARVETQYF; cdr3_nt: TGTGCCAGCGCACTAGCGGGAGCCCGGGTCGAGACCCAGTACTTC
d_call: TRBD1; v_call: TRBV7-2; clone_size: NA; j_call: TRBJ2-7; cdr3_aa: CASSLYGRGPYEQYF; cdr3_nt: TGTGCCAGCAGTTTATACGGCAGGGGGCCCTACGAGCAGTACTTC
d_call: NA; v_call: TRBV7-6; clone_size: NA; j_call: TRBJ2-2; cdr3_aa: CASSSPGENTGELFF; cdr3_nt: TGTGCCAGCAGCTCCCCGGGGGAGAACACCGGGGAGCTGTTTTTT
d_call: NA; v_call: TRBV6-5; clone_size: NA; j_call: TRBJ2-7; cdr3_aa: CASREERGQPYEQYF; cdr3_nt: TGTGCCAGCAGGGAGGAGAGAGGGCAGCCCTACGAGCAGTACTTC
d_call: TRBD1; v_call: TRBV4-1; clone_size: NA; j_call: TRBJ2-3; cdr3_aa: CASSQEHTGGRDTQYF; cdr3_nt: TGCGCCAGCAGCCAAGAACATACAGGGGGCAGAGATACGCAGTATTTT
d_call: NA; v_call: TRBV7-8; clone_size: medium-sized; j_call: TRBJ2-1; cdr3_aa: CASSLLEAASYNEQFF; cdr3_nt: TGTGCCAGCAGCCTATTAGAGGCGGCCTCCTACAATGAGCAGTTCTTC
d_call: NA; v_call: TRBV5-4; clone_size: NA; j_call: TRBJ2-5; cdr3_aa: CASSERGGRETQYF; cdr3_nt: TGTGCCAGCAGCGAACGAGGGGGTCGAGAGACCCAGTACTTC
d_call: TRBD2; v_call: TRBV6-5; clone_size: NA; j_call: TRBJ2-7; cdr3_aa: CASSSSGSGYEQYF; cdr3_nt: TGTGCCAGCAGTTCTAGCGGGAGCGGTTACGAGCAGTACTTC
d_call: NA; v_call: TRBV10-3; clone_size: NA; j_call: TRBJ2-7; cdr3_aa: CAIMADSYEQYF; cdr3_nt: TGTGCCATCATGGCAGACTCCTACGAGCAGTACTTC
d_call: NA; v_call: TRBV10-2; clone_size: NA; j_call: TRBJ2-5; cdr3_aa: CASISAETQYF; cdr3_nt: TGCGCCAGCATTTCGGCAGAGACCCAGTACTTC
d_call: NA; v_call: TRBV7-6; clone_size: NA; j_call: TRBJ2-3; cdr3_aa: CASSRLSGTDTQYF; cdr3_nt: TGTGCCAGCAGCCGTCTTAGCGGCACAGATACGCAGTATTTT
d_call: NA; v_call: TRBV9; clone_size: NA; j_call: TRBJ2-2; cdr3_aa: CASSDAGELFF; cdr3_nt: TGTGCCAGCAGCGACGCCGGGGAGCTGTTTTTT
d_call: NA; v_call: TRBV30; clone_size: NA; j_call: TRBJ2-7; cdr3_aa: CAWADSYYEQYF; cdr3_nt: TGTGCCTGGGCGGACAGTTACTACGAGCAGTACTTC
d_call: NA; v_call: TRBV6-1; clone_size: NA; j_call: TRBJ2-4; cdr3_aa: CASSEAEVTGSIQYF; cdr3_nt: TGTGCCAGCAGTGAGGCTGAGGTTACAGGTAGCATTCAGTACTTC
d_call: TRBD2; v_call: TRBV7-9; clone_size: NA; j_call: TRBJ2-1; cdr3_aa: CASSRGLAGIYEQFF; cdr3_nt: TGTGCCAGCAGTCGTGGACTAGCGGGAATCTATGAGCAGTTCTTC
d_call: TRBD2; v_call: TRBV10-2; clone_size: NA; j_call: TRBJ2-1; cdr3_aa: CASSESSTSGKYNEQFF; cdr3_nt: TGCGCCAGCAGTGAGTCTAGTACTAGCGGGAAGTACAATGAGCAGTTCTTC
d_call: NA; v_call: TRBV7-6; clone_size: NA; j_call: TRBJ2-5; cdr3_aa: CASSRPPGQRDQETQYF; cdr3_nt: TGTGCCAGCAGCCGGCCTCCGGGACAAAGGGACCAAGAGACCCAGTACTTC
d_call: NA; v_call: TRBV28; clone_size: NA; j_call: TRBJ1-1; cdr3_aa: CASNWQGTEAFF; cdr3_nt: TGTGCCAGCAACTGGCAGGGAACTGAAGCTTTCTTT
d_call: NA; v_call: TRBV7-9; clone_size: once; j_call: TRBJ2-7; cdr3_aa: CASTSTLHEQYF; cdr3_nt: TGTGCCAGCACTTCCACACTCCACGAGCAGTACTTC
d_call: NA; v_call: TRBV28; clone_size: NA; j_call: TRBJ2-1; cdr3_aa: CASSLGLASNYNEQFF; cdr3_nt: TGTGCCAGCAGTTTGGGCCTAGCGAGTAACTACAATGAGCAGTTCTTC
d_call: NA; v_call: TRBV6-6; clone_size: once; j_call: TRBJ1-3; cdr3_aa: CASSYEGSGNTIYF; cdr3_nt: TGTGCCAGCAGTTATGAGGGGTCTGGAAACACCATATATTTT
d_call: NA; v_call: TRBV9; clone_size: NA; j_call: TRBJ1-2; cdr3_aa: CASSVVSGDHGYTF; cdr3_nt: TGTGCCAGCAGCGTAGTCTCGGGCGACCATGGCTACACCTTC
d_call: NA; v_call: TRBV11-3; clone_size: NA; j_call: TRBJ2-2; cdr3_aa: CASSPRSGPNTGELFF; cdr3_nt: TGTGCCAGCAGCCCCCGCAGCGGGCCGAACACCGGGGAGCTGTTTTTT
d_call: NA; v_call: TRBV6-1; clone_size: NA; j_call: TRBJ2-7; cdr3_aa: CASSEWASPRYEQYF; cdr3_nt: TGTGCCAGCAGTGAATGGGCCAGTCCCCGCTACGAGCAGTACTTC
d_call: NA; v_call: TRBV19; clone_size: NA; j_call: TRBJ2-1; cdr3_aa: CASSMGLTEQFF; cdr3_nt: TGTGCCAGTAGTATGGGTCTGACTGAGCAGTTCTTC
d_call: TRBD2; v_call: TRBV27; clone_size: NA; j_call: TRBJ2-5; cdr3_aa: CASSLVGGGETQYF; cdr3_nt: TGTGCCAGCAGTTTGGTAGGCGGGGGGGAGACCCAGTACTTC
d_call: TRBD2; v_call: TRBV6-1; clone_size: NA; j_call: TRBJ2-7; cdr3_aa: CASSPSGTYEQYF; cdr3_nt: TGTGCCAGCAGCCCCAGCGGGACCTACGAGCAGTACTTC
d_call: NA; v_call: TRBV5-1; clone_size: NA; j_call: TRBJ1-1; cdr3_aa: CASSLTGFMAEAFF; cdr3_nt: TGCGCCAGCAGCTTGACAGGGTTTATGGCTGAAGCTTTCTTT
d_call: NA; v_call: TRBV14; clone_size: NA; j_call: TRBJ1-3; cdr3_aa: CASSQESGGSDTIYF; cdr3_nt: TGTGCCAGCAGCCAAGAATCGGGCGGCTCGGACACCATATATTTT
d_call: NA; v_call: TRBV27; clone_size: NA; j_call: TRBJ2-1; cdr3_aa: CASSILGPYNEQFF; cdr3_nt: TGTGCCAGCAGTATCCTAGGGCCCTACAATGAGCAGTTCTTC
d_call: NA; v_call: TRBV27; clone_size: NA; j_call: TRBJ2-7; cdr3_aa: CASSSPGPLNYEQYF; cdr3_nt: TGTGCCAGCAGTTCCCCGGGACCACTAAACTACGAGCAGTACTTC
d_call: NA; v_call: TRBV5-1; clone_size: NA; j_call: TRBJ1-2; cdr3_aa: CASSFEPLGPYGYTF; cdr3_nt: TGCGCCAGCAGCTTCGAACCTCTTGGACCCTATGGCTACACCTTC
d_call: NA; v_call: TRBV7-9; clone_size: once; j_call: TRBJ2-7; cdr3_aa: CASSLVGGTYEQYF; cdr3_nt: TGTGCCAGCAGCTTAGTTGGGGGAACCTACGAGCAGTACTTC
d_call: NA; v_call: TRBV7-9; clone_size: NA; j_call: TRBJ2-5; cdr3_aa: CASSPYGGADQYF; cdr3_nt: TGTGCCAGCAGCCCGTACGGGGGAGCGGACCAGTACTTC
d_call: TRBD2; v_call: TRBV7-9; clone_size: NA; j_call: TRBJ2-7; cdr3_aa: CASSHATSGYEQYF; cdr3_nt: TGTGCCAGCAGCCACGCAACTAGCGGCTACGAGCAGTACTTC
d_call: TRBD2; v_call: TRBV14; clone_size: NA; j_call: TRBJ2-1; cdr3_aa: CASTEGLASRSYNEQFF; cdr3_nt: TGTGCCAGCACGGAGGGACTAGCATCTCGCTCCTACAATGAGCAGTTCTTC
d_call: TRBD1; v_call: TRBV10-3; clone_size: once; j_call: TRBJ2-7; cdr3_aa: CAIRDPGQHYEQYF; cdr3_nt: TGTGCCATCAGGGACCCGGGACAGCACTACGAGCAGTACTTC
d_call: NA; v_call: TRBV14; clone_size: NA; j_call: TRBJ2-7; cdr3_aa: CASSQFGYEQYF; cdr3_nt: TGTGCCAGCAGCCAATTTGGATACGAGCAGTACTTC
d_call: NA; v_call: TRBV27; clone_size: NA; j_call: TRBJ2-7; cdr3_aa: CASSLMGREQYF; cdr3_nt: TGTGCCAGCAGTTTAATGGGACGGGAGCAGTACTTC
d_call: NA; v_call: TRBV7-9; clone_size: few; j_call: TRBJ1-1; cdr3_aa: CASSLEVNTEAFF; cdr3_nt: TGTGCCAGCAGCTTAGAGGTGAACACTGAAGCTTTCTTT
d_call: TRBD2; v_call: TRBV27; clone_size: NA; j_call: TRBJ2-2; cdr3_aa: CASSRARASGRLNTGELFF; cdr3_nt: TGTGCCAGCAGTCGAGCCCGGGCTAGCGGGAGGCTAAACACCGGGGAGCTGTTTTTT
d_call: TRBD2; v_call: TRBV29-1; clone_size: NA; j_call: TRBJ2-3; cdr3_aa: CSVWGLETTDTQYF; cdr3_nt: TGCAGCGTCTGGGGACTAGAAACGACAGATACGCAGTATTTT
d_call: NA; v_call: TRBV19; clone_size: NA; j_call: TRBJ2-3; cdr3_aa: CASIQDTGSTDTQYF; cdr3_nt: TGTGCCAGTATTCAAGATACAGGGAGCACAGATACGCAGTATTTT
d_call: TRBD2; v_call: TRBV5-8; clone_size: NA; j_call: TRBJ2-7; cdr3_aa: CASSTGTSGKSSYEQYF; cdr3_nt: TGTGCCAGCAGCACCGGGACTAGCGGGAAAAGCTCCTACGAGCAGTACTTC
d_call: TRBD1; v_call: TRBV6-4; clone_size: once; j_call: TRBJ2-2; cdr3_aa: CASSSGTGNTGELFF; cdr3_nt: TGTGCCAGCAGCTCCGGGACAGGGAACACCGGGGAGCTGTTTTTT
d_call: NA; v_call: TRBV7-2; clone_size: NA; j_call: TRBJ1-2; cdr3_aa: CASSLSPRTAIYGYTF; cdr3_nt: TGTGCCAGCAGCTTAAGTCCTAGGACGGCGATCTATGGCTACACCTTC
d_call: TRBD2; v_call: TRBV7-3; clone_size: once; j_call: TRBJ2-3; cdr3_aa: CASSLLLAGGQDTQYF; cdr3_nt: TGTGCCAGCAGCCTTCTCTTAGCGGGAGGCCAAGATACGCAGTATTTT
d_call: TRBD2; v_call: TRBV10-3; clone_size: NA; j_call: TRBJ2-7; cdr3_aa: CAISGSSGSPSYEQYF; cdr3_nt: TGTGCCATCAGTGGATCTAGCGGGAGCCCCTCCTACGAGCAGTACTTC
d_call: TRBD1; v_call: TRBV5-1; clone_size: NA; j_call: TRBJ1-5; cdr3_aa: CASSIGRGLDQPQHF; cdr3_nt: TGCGCCAGCAGCATAGGCAGGGGGCTCGACCAGCCCCAGCATTTT
d_call: NA; v_call: TRBV7-6; clone_size: NA; j_call: TRBJ1-1; cdr3_aa: CASSLGAGGGSTEAFF; cdr3_nt: TGTGCCAGCAGCTTAGGAGCCGGGGGGGGTAGCACTGAAGCTTTCTTT
d_call: NA; v_call: TRBV7-6; clone_size: NA; j_call: TRBJ1-4; cdr3_aa: CASSFLGVEKLFF; cdr3_nt: TGTGCCAGCAGCTTTCTTGGGGTTGAAAAACTGTTTTTT